These T cell receptor beta chains were read from a single sample in a study of blood T cells in healthy people across ages. TCRdb processed the 5' RACE reads anew with MiXCR; each CDR3 protein has one entry. The sample includes approximately 900,000 distinct CDR3 sequences, approximately 49% seen only once; the top ten take around 15%. Sequencing was done on a sample of blood. All receptors derive from a man aged 30 to 39 in good health. CDR3s include the opening cysteine and the closing phenylalanine or tryptophan. A D gene is named only where the DNA matches it firmly. Only some rows state a clone size, as once, few, many or a class for expanded clones.

>-|-|TRBJ2-2|TRBV12-3/TRBV12-4
TGTGCCAGCAGTTTGGCACCTAACACCGGGGAGCTGTTTTTT
CASSLAPNTGELFF
>-|once|TRBJ2-3|TRBV2
TGTGCCAGCAGTGACCCAGTGACAGATACGCAGTATTTT
CASSDPVTDTQYF
>-|-|TRBJ2-1|TRBV10-3
TGTGCCATCAGTGAGCCGGGGACCGGGTACAATGAGCAGTTCTTC
CAISEPGTGYNEQFF
>TRBD1|-|TRBJ1-2|TRBV5-5
TGTGCCAGCAGCTACCAGGACAGGGGGAACTATGGCTACACCTTC
CASSYQDRGNYGYTF
>-|-|TRBJ1-5|TRBV5-5
TGTGCCAGCAGCTGGGAGGGAAGCAATCAGCCCCAGCATTTT
CASSWEGSNQPQHF
>-|-|TRBJ2-1|TRBV5-1
TGCGCCAGCAGCTTGGGAGGGGGTTTGAGGAATGAGCAGTTCTTC
CASSLGGGLRNEQFF
>-|once|TRBJ1-5|TRBV7-9
TGTGCCAGCAGCTTCGGACTCGATAGCAATCAGCCCCAGCATTTT
CASSFGLDSNQPQHF
>-|-|TRBJ2-2|TRBV5-5
TGTGCCAGCAGCACCCTTCAGGGGGAGGACACCGGGGAGCTGTTTTTT
CASSTLQGEDTGELFF
>TRBD1|-|TRBJ1-4|TRBV4-3
TGCGCCAGCAGCTTCCGGACAGGGGGAAATGAAAAACTGTTTTTT
CASSFRTGGNEKLFF
>-|-|TRBJ1-4|TRBV9
TGTGCCAGCAGCGTAGCGGTCGGGGGAACTAATGAAAAACTGTTTTTT
CASSVAVGGTNEKLFF
>-|few|TRBJ2-5|TRBV28
TGTGCCAGCAGTTTGCCAGGGTCGTCCCAAGAGACCCAGTACTTC
CASSLPGSSQETQYF
>-|-|TRBJ2-5|TRBV30
TGTGCCTGGAGTGTCACAGCCAATGGGCAGTACTTC
CAWSVTANGQYF
>-|-|TRBJ2-7|TRBV23-1
TGCGCCAGCAGTCCTGGGTCCAAACTGGACTACGAGCAGTACTTC
CASSPGSKLDYEQYF
>-|-|TRBJ1-4|TRBV29-1
TGCAGCGTTGCGGGGGTCGGCGAAAAACTGTTTTTT
CSVAGVGEKLFF
>TRBD2|-|TRBJ2-7|TRBV7-9
TGTGCCAGCAGCCGAGGACTAGATGTCGCCTACGAGCAGTACTTC
CASSRGLDVAYEQYF
>TRBD2|-|TRBJ2-7|TRBV7-6
TGTGCCAGCAGCGGAATAGCGGGAGCCTACTCCTACGAGCAGTACTTC
CASSGIAGAYSYEQYF
>-|-|TRBJ1-2|TRBV7-9
TGTGCCAGCAGCCCCACGGAGAGCTATGGCTACACCTTC
CASSPTESYGYTF
>-|-|TRBJ2-1|TRBV27
TGTGCCAGCACCCGGCTAGCTACCGGCTCCTACAATGAGCAGTTCTTC
CASTRLATGSYNEQFF
>-|-|TRBJ2-3|TRBV11-3
TGTGCCATCTCACCAGGACGAGCGGCGGAGGATACGCAGTATTTT
CAISPGRAAEDTQYF
>-|-|TRBJ2-7|TRBV12-3/TRBV12-4
TGTGCCAGCAGTTTCTTCGACAGCCTCATGGCGGCCGAGCAGTACTTC
CASSFFDSLMAAEQYF
>TRBD2|-|TRBJ2-3|TRBV12-3/TRBV12-4
TGTGCCAGCAGTTTAGCGCCTCGGGGGGGCACAGATACGCAGTATTTT
CASSLAPRGGTDTQYF
>-|-|TRBJ2-3|TRBV10-3
TGTGCCATCAGTGCTGGACTACTCACAGATACGCAGTATTTT
CAISAGLLTDTQYF
>-|-|TRBJ2-5|TRBV11-2
TGTGCCAGCAGCATTTGGGAGACCCAGTACTTC
CASSIWETQYF
>-|-|TRBJ1-5|TRBV6-5
TGTGCCAGCAGTTACTCTAGGGCAGGGATCAATCAGCCCCAGCATTTT
CASSYSRAGINQPQHF
>-|few|TRBJ1-1|TRBV6-2/TRBV6-3
TGTGCCGTCGTTGGGGAATCGACTGAAGCTTTCTTT
CAVVGESTEAFF
>-|many|TRBJ1-6|TRBV7-2
TGTGCCAGCAGCTTAGACCCCCGACGACGCCAACGCTATAATTCACCCCTCCACTTT
CASSLDPRRRQRYNSPLHF
>-|many|TRBJ2-3|TRBV10-3
TGTGCCATCACCCCAACGGGGGCTGATACGCAGTATTTT
CAITPTGADTQYF
>-|few|TRBJ2-3|TRBV13
TGTGCCAGCAGCTTAGGTGACTCAGGGCCAGATACGCAGTATTTT
CASSLGDSGPDTQYF
>TRBD1|-|TRBJ2-3|TRBV9
TGTGCCAGCAGCGAGACAGGGAGATTAGATACGCAGTATTTT
CASSETGRLDTQYF
>TRBD1|-|TRBJ2-4|TRBV4-3
TGCGCCAGCAGCCAAGATCAGACAGGGCTAGCCAAAAACATTCAGTACTTC
CASSQDQTGLAKNIQYF
>-|few|TRBJ1-2|TRBV7-9
TGTGCCAGCAGCTTGGGCCCCGTCTCTGGCTACACCTTC
CASSLGPVSGYTF
>-|-|TRBJ1-4|TRBV29-1
TGCAGCGTTGGGCCCCAGGGACCAACTAATGAAAAACTGTTTTTT
CSVGPQGPTNEKLFF
>-|-|TRBJ2-1|TRBV21-1
TGTGCCAGCAGCGTAGCGGGGCTCCTACGCGGGTGCTACAATGAGCAGTTCTTC
CASSVAGLLRGCYNEQFF
>-|few|TRBJ2-3|TRBV7-9
TGTGCCAGCAGCTTGGAGGAGTTCACAGATACGCAGTATTTT
CASSLEEFTDTQYF
>TRBD1|-|TRBJ1-2|TRBV7-2
TGTGCCAGCAAAGACAGGGCGTTCGGCTACACCTTC
CASKDRAFGYTF